This T cell receptor (beta chain) originates from a study of blood T cell repertoires in COVID-19. The overall study: From the United States, Italy and Spain came samples of acute and convalescent COVID-19. Nucleic acid was either cDNA or gDNA, and it came from T cells, B-cell-depleted T cells, or PBMCs.

This CDR3 spans 13 amino acids. V was cut by 4 bases and J by 5 bases, with 11 bases left in between. In this sample, this clone turned up once. Authors' analysis steps: The assay estimated nucleated cells by amplifying reference gene primers. Assay: immunoSEQ multiplex PCR; the TCRdb copy retains only in-frame clones and omits some. The V and J calls and the clone size are those of that table, but D and trimming were determined from the DNA. Here the sample spans around 140,000 clones, around 89% being singletons. Material: peripheral blood. The chain has TRBV12-3 or TRBV12-4 and TRBJ2-5, with D perhaps TRBD1 (6 bases). The TCR comes from a man in his sixties or seventies with active COVID-19. CDR3 sequence reads: CASSSQGWETQYF. The CDR3, as DNA: TGTGCCAGCAGTTCCCAGGGGTGGGAGACCCAGTACTTC.